This entry describes one T cell receptor beta chain. Its antigen is still unknown. A second PCR of about 6 to 12 cycles used a sample-barcoded 5' primer and a J-beta primer mix. Every single cDNA molecule received a tag from a template-switch adaptor with 12 random nucleotides. Every sample produced at least 2.5 million CDR3-containing paired-end reads. TCRdb re-analysed the 5' RACE reads in MiXCR, keeping a single row per CDR3 protein. In the table there are 600,000 to 850,000 distinct CDR3 sequences, 43% of which are singletons. This specimen comes from a study of blood T cells in healthy people across ages. Study findings and constraints: Naive CD4+ cell counts and diversity both ran higher in long-lived than in aged donors.

Looked up from germline, CDR1 is MGHRA and CDR2 is YSYEKL. This CDR3 is built from 15 residues. Trimming removed 4 bases from V and 10 bases from J, with 20 bases in between. The sequence came from a woman aged 60-75 years in good health. The chain is built from TRBV4-1 and TRBJ2-1; the D gene could be TRBD1 or TRBD2 (5 bases each). Sequences were obtained from blood. The CDR3 is CASSPRDPRGWEQFF. Written as DNA, the CDR3 is TGCGCCAGCAGCCCTCGGGACCCCCGAGGGTGGGAGCAGTTCTTC.